The source of this T cell receptor beta chain is a study of post-analysis software for immune sequencing data. As for the study in general: Recorded disease courses covered relapsing-remitting, secondary progressive and progressive-relapsing multiple sclerosis. Some patients had no subtype annotation. Whole-study findings and limits: Patients with multiple sclerosis recorded significantly lower normalized Chao1 diversity than controls, the study found. Five or six TRBV segments, TRBV5-6, TRBV5-1 and TRBV20-1 among them, were found more frequent in patients than controls. Strong co-clustering by F measure linked samples that shared a preparation batch.

CDR1 and CDR2 from the germline V gene are MNHNS and SASEGT. V was pared by 6 bases and J by 4 bases, with 18 bases between. The CDR3 is 15 amino acids. Prepared libraries of TCR beta cDNA carried unique molecular identifiers. TCRdb analysed the PCR reads with MiXCR anew, one entry per CDR3 protein. The repertoire has roughly 730,000 distinct CDR3 sequences, around 27% of them found once; the top ten carry 0.5% to 0.6%. Note on this clonotype: As yet, its antigen is unknown.

The source of this sequence is a girl aged 10 to 17 with multiple sclerosis. The sequenced sample consisted of blood. This chain uses TRBV6-1 with TRBJ1-1; D might be TRBD1 (5 bases). The CDR3 loop reads CASRGDSGFGTEAFF. Written as DNA, the CDR3 is TGTGCCAGCAGGGGGGACTCAGGGTTCGGCACTGAAGCTTTCTTT.